This T cell receptor beta chain was sequenced during a study of vaccination and CD4 T cells after COVID-19. Study-level information: Convalescent donors were composed of six males and four females, of whom two were Hispanic.

Turning to this clonotype: The antigen remains undetermined.

V lost 5 bases, J lost 2 bases, and 5 bases stayed unmatched. Per germline, CDR1 LNHDA and CDR2 SQIVND (reference sequence). CDR3 length: 15 residues. Sequence data for DNA of cultured CD4+ T cells were generated by the Oncomine TCR Beta short-read assay. Cultures of CD4+ T cells served as the source for extracting genomic DNA. MiXCR was run by TCRdb on the PCR reads, yielding one entry per CDR3 protein. Among over 8,500 distinct CDR3 sequences listed, about 28% were seen once. Described treatment: approximately 9-day PBMC culture with coronavirus spike peptide pools or control peptides (ViraFEST assay). Unexposed donor CD4+ T cells predated the COVID-19 pandemic, collected 2011-2018.

Sequenced input: CD4+ T cells from blood, cultured in vitro. This chain connects TRBV19 to TRBJ2-3; TRBD1 aligns across 9 bases. The receptor comes from a human donor in good health. CDR3 sequence (DNA): TGTGCCAGTAGTGTCACAGGGGGCCTCACAGATACGCAGTATTTT. It translates to CASSVTGGLTDTQYF.